This is a list of T cell receptor beta chains from one sample in a study of regulatory T cells in long-lasting Graves disease. Each CDR3 protein is one row after TCRdb ran MiXCR on the multiplex PCR reads. This table holds 450,000 or so distinct CDR3 sequences, 20% to 25% found once. Here the sequenced sample was peripheral blood mononuclear cells (PBMCs), taken when the disease was refractory, from a patient treated with antithyroid drugs. These receptor sequences come from a female donor with Graves disease. Both conserved end residues are part of each CDR3. A D gene is named only where the DNA matches it firmly. The size of a clone is reported for some rows only, either as once, few or many, or as a class for expanded clones.

CASSIPGVRTGELFF	TGTGCCAGCAGTATCCCGGGGGTCCGGACCGGGGAGCTGTTTTTT	TRBV2	many	-	TRBJ2-2
CASSLVGQSVLFF	TGTGCCAGCAGCCTGGTTGGACAGTCGGTGCTGTTTTTT	TRBV27	many	-	TRBJ1-4
CASSQWGLEHTEAFF	TGTGCCAGCAGCCAATGGGGTTTGGAACACACTGAAGCTTTCTTT	TRBV3-1	many	-	TRBJ1-1
CASTRDSSYEQYF	TGTGCCAGCACCCGGGACTCCTCCTACGAGCAGTACTTC	TRBV12-3/TRBV12-4	many	-	TRBJ2-7
CASSQEMLAGDGEQFF	TGTGCCAGCAGCCAAGAGATGCTAGCGGGAGACGGTGAGCAGTTCTTC	TRBV3-1	-	TRBD2	TRBJ2-1
CTSSPWRGAVLEQYF	TGTACCAGCAGTCCCTGGAGGGGGGCAGTACTCGAGCAGTACTTC	TRBV12-3/TRBV12-4	-	-	TRBJ2-7
CASSAGGRRRDEKLFF	TGTGCCAGCAGCGCCGGCGGACGACGCCGCGATGAAAAACTGTTTTTT	TRBV5-4	-	-	TRBJ1-4
CATDPGQGFPSNQPQHF	TGTGCCACCGACCCGGGACAGGGGTTTCCTAGCAATCAGCCCCAGCATTTT	TRBV19	few	TRBD1	TRBJ1-5
CASSLGYRYEQYF	TGTGCCAGCAGCTTAGGGTATCGGTACGAGCAGTACTTC	TRBV7-9	-	-	TRBJ2-7
CASSTSGLNQPQHF	TGTGCCAGCAGTACCTCAGGGCTCAATCAGCCCCAGCATTTT	TRBV28	many	-	TRBJ1-5
CASRTEGAANEKLFF	TGTGCCAGCAGGACGGAGGGGGCTGCTAATGAAAAACTGTTTTTT	TRBV2	once	TRBD1	TRBJ1-4
CASSFRLGLAGGPAYPGELFF	TGTGCCAGCAGTTTTAGACTCGGACTAGCGGGGGGGCCCGCGTACCCCGGGGAGCTGTTTTTT	TRBV28	-	TRBD2	TRBJ2-2
CASSLHVARGTEAFF	TGTGCCAGCAGCCTCCATGTGGCGCGGGGCACTGAAGCTTTCTTT	TRBV6-1	few	-	TRBJ1-1
CSAPTEETQYF	TGCAGTGCTCCGACTGAAGAGACCCAGTACTTC	TRBV20-1	-	-	TRBJ2-5
CASSLTGVDYNSPLHF	TGTGCCAGCAGCTTAACAGGGGTGGACTATAATTCACCCCTCCACTTT	TRBV7-2	-	TRBD1	TRBJ1-6
CASSLALLGGYTF	TGTGCCAGCAGTTTAGCTCTCCTAGGTGGCTACACCTTC	TRBV12-3/TRBV12-4	many	-	TRBJ1-2
CASSQVLYGGSSYEQYF	TGTGCCAGCAGCCAAGTGTTATACGGGGGATCGTCCTACGAGCAGTACTTC	TRBV3-1	-	-	TRBJ2-7
CASSFSDRGRGGYTF	TGTGCCAGCAGTTTTTCCGACAGGGGAAGGGGCGGCTACACCTTC	TRBV12-3/TRBV12-4	many	TRBD1	TRBJ1-2
CAISEAGGTSGNSYEQYF	TGTGCCATCAGTGAAGCAGGGGGGACTAGCGGGAACTCCTACGAGCAGTACTTC	TRBV10-3	-	TRBD2	TRBJ2-7
CASSLDGEQYF	TGCGCCAGCAGCTTGGACGGCGAGCAGTACTTC	TRBV5-1	-	-	TRBJ2-7
CASSTGGASYEQYF	TGCGCCAGTTCGACAGGGGGCGCGTCCTACGAGCAGTACTTC	TRBV5-1	-	TRBD1	TRBJ2-7
CSVENLGGIETQYF	TGCAGCGTTGAAAATCTGGGGGGGATCGAGACCCAGTACTTC	TRBV29-1	many	TRBD2	TRBJ2-5
CASTPRHNQPQHF	TGTGCCAGCACCCCTCGTCATAATCAGCCCCAGCATTTT	TRBV2	many	-	TRBJ1-5
CASSPTGGAGPQHF	TGTGCCAGCAGCCCGACAGGGGGCGCCGGGCCCCAGCATTTT	TRBV7-2	-	TRBD1	TRBJ1-5
CASSFSTGGTGELFF	TGTGCCAGCAGCTTCTCGACAGGGGGCACCGGGGAGCTGTTTTTT	TRBV11-2	-	TRBD1	TRBJ2-2
CASSPQVAVGEKLFF	TGTGCCAGCAGCCCCCAGGTCGCGGTTGGGGAAAAACTGTTTTTT	TRBV11-2	many	-	TRBJ1-4
CASSFPRTSGAFGELFF	TGTGCCAGCAGTTTCCCCAGGACTAGCGGAGCTTTCGGGGAGCTGTTTTTT	TRBV28	many	TRBD2	TRBJ2-2
CASSLGQPTPYEQYF	TGCGCCAGCAGCTTGGGACAGCCTACACCCTACGAGCAGTACTTC	TRBV5-1	-	-	TRBJ2-7
CASSTLAGGPGELFF	TGTGCCAGCAGCACCCTAGCGGGGGGGCCCGGGGAGCTGTTTTTT	TRBV7-3	few	TRBD2	TRBJ2-2
CASSFERAYEQYF	TGTGCCAGCAGCTTCGAAAGAGCCTACGAGCAGTACTTC	TRBV7-2	-	-	TRBJ2-7
CASSLVAGFTGELFF	TGTGCCAGCAGCTTAGTGGCGGGATTCACCGGGGAGCTGTTTTTT	TRBV7-3	few	-	TRBJ2-2
CAELGLATIQETQYF	TGTGCCGAGCTCGGACTAGCGACGATCCAAGAGACCCAGTACTTC	TRBV2	many	TRBD2	TRBJ2-5